What follows are 30 T cell receptor beta chains derived from one specimen sequenced in a study of cytomegalovirus exposure and HLA in healthy donors. Use of 60 Vbeta and 13 Jbeta primers characterized the PCR. Using immunoSEQ multiplex PCR, the repertoire was profiled, and TCRdb retains in-frame clones only, with some absent. The data hold 150,000 to 200,000 clones, with around 79% observed a single time. Input material: PBMCs. The receptors were gathered from a woman aged 45-59 years in good health and CMV-seronegative.

V is TRBV10-2 and J is TRBJ2-5; 8 positions match TRBD2. The last part of the DNA fits TRBJ2-7 better; the J call may be wrong. The germline CDR1 and CDR2 sequences are WSHSY and SAAADI. The CDR3 extends over 17 amino acids. Here the CDR3 DNA reads TGCGCCAGCAGTGATGGGACTAGAGAGAGGCGCTGGTACGAGCAGTACTTC. Encoded protein: CASSDGTRERRWYEQYF.

The chain carries TRBV19 and TRBJ2-7; 7 bases line up with TRBD1. CDR1 is LNHDA and CDR2 is SQIVND in the germline V gene (reference sequence). The junction had 17 bases not matched to a gene; V was cut back by 6 bases and J by 6 bases. The CDR3 runs to 16 residues. CDR3 sequence (DNA): TGTGCCAGTAGCCAACCTAAGGGATCAGGGGGTGGCGAGCAGTACTTC. This codes for CASSQPKGSGGGEQYF.

The rearrangement links TRBV7-9 to TRBJ2-2; D possibly corresponds to TRBD1 (5 bases). V lost 5 bases to trimming and J lost 4 bases, with 17 bases between them. In germline, CDR1 is SEHNR, CDR2 FQNEAQ (reference sequence). The CDR3 runs 16 residues. The CDR3: CASSPKAGRATGELFF. The CDR3 DNA sequence: TGTGCCAGCAGCCCCAAAGCAGGGCGAGCCACCGGGGAGCTGTTTTTT.

The rearrangement links TRBV5-1 to TRBJ2-7; D is perhaps TRBD1 or TRBD2 (5 bases each). From germline, CDR1 is SGHRS and CDR2 YFSETQ. This CDR3 comprises 14 residues. V gave up 9 bases and J gave up 1 base, with 17 bases separating them. The CDR3 sequence is CATRVTAESYEQYF. CDR3 bases: TGCGCCACCAGGGTCACAGCGGAATCCTACGAGCAGTACTTC.

This clone was counted a few times. V gene TRBV5-1 combines with J gene TRBJ1-1; 7 bases fit TRBD1. V lost 4 bases and J lost 2; bases outside the gene matches: 8. The CDR3 has 15 residues. The V gene's germline CDR1 is SGHRS and CDR2 YFSETQ. The CDR3 here is CASSPQTGVNTEAFF. The CDR3 DNA reads as TGCGCCAGCAGCCCACAAACAGGGGTTAACACTGAAGCTTTCTTT.

The V and J genes are TRBV29-1 and TRBJ2-2; TRBD1 aligns across 8 bases. The CDR3 spans 14 residues. J lost 3 bases, V lost 5 bases, and 5 bases had no gene match. Germline values: CDR1 SQVTM, CDR2 ANQGSEA. The CDR3 DNA reads as TGCAGCGTTCAGGGGGCCCTGTACACCGGGGAGCTGTTTTTT. Translated, it gives CSVQGALYTGELFF.

V is TRBV10-2 and J is TRBJ2-5, with 7 bases aligning to TRBD2. Losses at the gene ends were 0 bases for V and 2 bases for J; bases not matched to a gene: 3. The CDR3 has 15 amino acids. The V gene's germline CDR1 is WSHSY and CDR2 SAAADI. For the CDR3, the DNA is TGCGCCAGCAGTGAGTCACTAGCGCAACAAGAGACCCAGTACTTC. Amino acid sequence: CASSESLAQQETQYF.

The chain links TRBV7-2 to TRBJ2-5; TRBD1 agrees at 8 bases. The J call may be in error: the DNA end matches TRBJ2-7 better. In germline, CDR1 is SGHTA, CDR2 FQGNSA. This CDR3 spans 14 amino acids. CDR3 sequence (DNA): TGTGCCAGCAGCAAAACAGGGGGGCCCTACGAGCAGTACTTC. The encoded protein is CASSKTGGPYEQYF.

The chain recombines TRBV7-2 with TRBJ1-3; 7 bases align to TRBD1. V shed 0 bases, J shed 0 bases, and the junction held 5 bases outside the gene matches. The CDR3 sequence is 17 residues long. CDR1 and CDR2 from the germline V gene are SGHTA and FQGNSA. This CDR3 reads CASSLAGGLGSGNTIYF. CDR3 bases: TGTGCCAGCAGCTTAGCAGGGGGCCTCGGCTCTGGAAACACCATATATTTT.

J is TRBJ2-3 and V is TRBV27; TRBD2 aligns across 9 bases. V gave up 3 bases and J gave up 0 bases; unmatched junction bases: 10. This CDR3 contains 18 residues. Germline V CDR1 and CDR2: MNHEY, SMNVEV (reference sequence). The CDR3 bases are TGTGCCAGCAGTTTGAGGCGGGGGGGCATATCTAGCACAGATACGCAGTATTTT. It is translated as CASSLRRGGISSTDTQYF.

This chain connects TRBV30 to TRBJ2-6; TRBD2 aligns across 7 bases. Trimming at V came to 6 bases and at J to 0 bases, leaving 11 bases not matched to a gene. The CDR3 loop spans 17 amino acids. Germline V gene data show CDR1 as GTSNPN and CDR2 as SVGIG (reference sequence). The chain's CDR3 is CACFSREGYSGANVLTF. The DNA for the CDR3 is TGTGCCTGTTTTTCGAGGGAGGGATACTCTGGGGCCAACGTCCTGACTTTC.

The CDR3 DNA reads TGTGCCAGCAGCTCCACAGGGTACACTGAAGCTTTCTTT. It encodes CASSSTGYTEAFF. The chain joins TRBV7-3 to TRBJ1-1; D is possibly TRBD1 (6 bases). CDR3 length: 13 residues. Germline CDR1 is SGHTA and CDR2 is FQGTGA. V was shortened by 4 bases and J by 3 bases, with 9 bases between the two germline ends.

The chain employs TRBV4-1 and TRBJ2-1, with 8 bases lining up with TRBD1. Trimming cost V 1 base and J 1 base; bases outside gene matches: 9. This CDR3 region has 18 residues. In germline, CDR1 is MGHRA, CDR2 YSYEKL. In nucleotides, the CDR3 is TGCGCCAGCAGCCAAGCGGGGTCAGGGGGCATATCCTACAATGAGCAGTTCTTC. It encodes CASSQAGSGGISYNEQFF.

The gene calls are TRBV19 and TRBJ2-1, with 11 positions matching TRBD1. CDR3 size: 14 residues. CDR1 is LNHDA, CDR2 SQIVND, per germline (reference sequence). Unmatched junction bases numbered 1, after V lost 1 base and J lost 8 bases. CDR3 sequence: CASSIGTGGYEQFF. Here the CDR3 DNA reads TGTGCCAGTAGTATAGGGACAGGGGGCTATGAGCAGTTCTTC.

This chain joins TRBV28 and TRBJ1-2; possible D gene TRBD1, 6 bases. Germline V gene lookup returns CDR1 MDHEN and CDR2 SYDVKM. The CDR3 contains 14 residues. Trimming stripped 7 bases from V and 6 bases from J, with 18 bases between. CDR3 nucleotide sequence: TGTGCCAGCACCAACAACTTGGGGGCGCATGGCTACACCTTC. This gives the protein CASTNNLGAHGYTF.

This chain joins TRBV28 and TRBJ1-2, with D maybe TRBD1 (5 bases). Per the germline V gene, CDR1 is MDHEN and CDR2 is SYDVKM. There are 13 residues in the CDR3. The ends were cut back, 8 bases at V and 1 base at J, with 11 bases in the middle. The CDR3 reads CASGRGSNYGYTF. CDR3 coding DNA: TGTGCCAGCGGAAGGGGAAGTAACTATGGCTACACCTTC.

The chain has TRBV19 and TRBJ2-3; 10 bases match TRBD1. This CDR3 is built from 18 residues. Trimming took 2 bases from V and 2 from J; bases not matched to a gene: 10. CDR1 is LNHDA and CDR2 is SQIVND in the germline V gene (reference sequence). The CDR3 reads CASSITPGTGVPTDTQYF. CDR3 in DNA: TGTGCCAGTAGTATAACCCCCGGGACAGGGGTTCCCACAGATACGCAGTATTTT. The entire variable domain, with the rest obtained from reference TRBV19 and TRBJ2-3, is as follows: DGGITQSPKYLFRKEGQNVTLSCEQNLNHDAMYWYRQDPGQGLRLIYYSQIVNDFQKGDIAEGYSVSREKKESFPLTVTSAQKNPTAFYLCASSITPGTGVPTDTQYFGPGTRLTVL.

The rearrangement uses TRBV6-6 and TRBJ2-7, with 9 positions matching TRBD2. This CDR3 is 16 amino acids long. Germline CDR1 MNHNY, CDR2 SVGAGI (reference sequence). V lost 7 bases and J lost 4; bases outside the gene matches: 14. The CDR3 is CASIYGSGGWSYEQYF. Written as DNA, the CDR3 is TGTGCCAGCATCTACGGGAGCGGGGGGTGGTCGTACGAGCAGTACTTC.

On this clone: The same CDR3 is also encoded by other DNA sequences in this sample. The gene calls are TRBV5-1 and TRBJ2-7; D ambiguous. V gave up 3 bases and J gave up 0 bases, with 4 bases separating them. Germline assignment: CDR1 SGHRS and CDR2 YFSETQ. This CDR3 spans 12 amino acids. CDR3 in amino acids: CASSSSSYEQYF. The CDR3 DNA reads TGCGCCAGCAGCTCTAGCTCCTACGAGCAGTACTTC.

This chain connects TRBV5-6 to TRBJ1-2; 7 bases agree with TRBD1. Germline values: CDR1 SGHDT, CDR2 YYEEEE. The CDR3 totals 15 residues. Trimming at V came to 3 bases and at J to 4 bases, leaving 9 bases not matched to a gene. CDR3 nucleotides: TGTGCCAGCAGCTACACACAGGGGATGGCCTATGGCTACACCTTC. It is translated as CASSYTQGMAYGYTF.

V and J are TRBV4-3 and TRBJ1-5, with TRBD1 as a possible D gene (5 bases). CDR1 and CDR2 (germline): LGHNA, YSLEER. V gave up 0 bases and J gave up 15 bases, with 15 bases separating them. This CDR3 is built from 13 residues. CDR3 nucleotides: TGCGCCAGCAGCCAAGATACGACAGCCCGCAGGCATTTT. The encoded protein is CASSQDTTARRHF.

The CDR3 nucleotides are TGTGCCAGCCAGACAGGGGACGACAATGAGCAGTTCTTC. Translated: CASQTGDDNEQFF. The V gene is TRBV7-9, the J gene TRBJ2-1; 8 nucleotides align to TRBD1. V shed 8 bases, J shed 5 bases, and the junction held 5 bases outside the gene matches. CDR1 and CDR2 from the germline V gene are SEHNR and FQNEAQ (reference sequence). CDR3 length: 13 amino acids.

The chain couples TRBV2 to TRBJ1-4; 9 positions match TRBD1. This CDR3 has 14 amino acids. Germline values: CDR1 SNHLY, CDR2 FYNNEI. V shed 6 bases and J 9 bases; nucleotides not matched to a gene: 8. CDR3 protein: CASSRDRERKKLFF. The CDR3 nucleotides read TGTGCCAGCAGCCGGGACAGGGAACGGAAAAAACTGTTTTTT.

The chain couples TRBV2 to TRBJ1-6, with TRBD1 matching over 11 bases. Losses at the gene ends were 2 bases for V and 10 bases for J; bases not matched to a gene: 4. From germline, CDR1 is SNHLY and CDR2 FYNNEI. CDR3 length equals 15 residues. In DNA form, the CDR3 reads TGTGCCAGCAGTGAAAGGACAGGGGGCCCATCACCCCTCCACTTT. Translation: CASSERTGGPSPLHF.

The chain employs TRBV18 and TRBJ2-5, with D perhaps TRBD2 (6 bases). The V gene's germline CDR1 is KGHSH and CDR2 LQKENI. V gave up 3 bases and J gave up 5 bases, with 10 bases separating them. The length of the CDR3 is 13 residues. DNA for the CDR3: TGTGCCAGCTCACCCGGGAGCAGCGAGACCCAGTACTTC. Protein sequence: CASSPGSSETQYF.

This sequence joins TRBV7-9 and TRBJ2-1; the D gene is possibly TRBD2 (5 bases). This CDR3 region has 12 residues. The germline gives CDR1 SEHNR, CDR2 FQNEAQ (reference sequence). V was cut by 7 bases and J by 6 bases, with 10 bases left in between. DNA for the CDR3: TGTGCCAGCACCCTGGAGGTCAATGAGCAGTTCTTC. It codes for CASTLEVNEQFF.

The chain employs TRBV19 and TRBJ1-2, with a tentative D call TRBD1 (6 bases). Germline V gene sequence: CDR1 LNHDA, CDR2 SQIVND (reference sequence). This CDR3 contains 13 residues. Trimming removed 5 bases from V and 2 bases from J, with 9 bases in between. The CDR3 region has the DNA TGTGCCAGTAGTCAGGGGACAAACTATGGCTACACCTTC. This encodes CASSQGTNYGYTF.

This rearrangement joins TRBV30 to TRBJ1-5; weak D call: TRBD1 (6 bases). CDR1 is GTSNPN, CDR2 SVGIG, per germline (reference sequence). This CDR3 comprises 14 residues. Trimming took 2 bases from V and 5 from J, leaving 13 bases between them. CDR3 sequence reads: CAWSPGPGDQPQHF. The CDR3 DNA sequence: TGTGCCTGGAGTCCGGGGCCAGGGGATCAGCCCCAGCATTTT.

This chain connects TRBV9 to TRBJ2-7, with a tentative D call TRBD1 (5 bases). The CDR3 contains 14 residues. V lost 2 bases, J lost 6 bases, and 15 bases lay in between. In germline, CDR1 is SGDLS, CDR2 YYNGEE. In DNA, the CDR3 is TGTGCCAGCAGCGTTAACCTAGGGGTGGGCGAGCAGTACTTC. Its translation is CASSVNLGVGEQYF. Complete variable domain (other parts from reference TRBV9 and TRBJ2-7): DSGVTQTPKHLITATGQRVTLRCSPRSGDLSVYWYQQSLDQGLQFLIQYYNGEERAKGNILERFSAQQFPDLHSELNLSSLELGDSALYFCASSVNLGVGEQYFGPGTRLTVT.

The V and J genes are TRBV28 and TRBJ1-1, with 9 bases aligning to TRBD1. After removal of 5 bases from V and 0 bases from J, the junction contained 7 bases not matched to a gene. CDR1 MDHEN and CDR2 SYDVKM come from the germline V gene. The CDR3 is made up of 16 amino acids. In DNA, the CDR3 is TGTGCCAGCAGTCCGAGAGGGACAGGGATGAACACTGAAGCTTTCTTT. Translating gives CASSPRGTGMNTEAFF.